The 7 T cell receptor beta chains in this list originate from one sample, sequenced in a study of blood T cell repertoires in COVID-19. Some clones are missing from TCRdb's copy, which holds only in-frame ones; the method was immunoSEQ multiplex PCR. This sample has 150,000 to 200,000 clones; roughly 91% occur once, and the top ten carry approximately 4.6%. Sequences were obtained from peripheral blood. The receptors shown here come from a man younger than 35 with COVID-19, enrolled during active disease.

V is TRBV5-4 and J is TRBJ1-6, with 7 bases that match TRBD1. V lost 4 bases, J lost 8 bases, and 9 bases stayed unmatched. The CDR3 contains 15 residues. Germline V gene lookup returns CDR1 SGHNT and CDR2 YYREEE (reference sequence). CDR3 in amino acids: CASSPRTGYDSPLHF. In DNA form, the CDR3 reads TGTGCCAGCAGCCCCCGGACAGGTTACGATTCACCCCTCCACTTT.

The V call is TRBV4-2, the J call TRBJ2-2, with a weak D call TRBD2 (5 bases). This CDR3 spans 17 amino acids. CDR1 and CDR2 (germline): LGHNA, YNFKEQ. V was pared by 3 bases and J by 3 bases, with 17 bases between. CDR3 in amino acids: CASSHPGRDRDTGELFF. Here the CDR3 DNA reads TGTGCCAGCAGCCATCCCGGACGGGATCGGGACACCGGGGAGCTGTTTTTT.

DNA of the CDR3: TGTGCCAGCTCTCCCTTCGGTGGGGGGACCTCCTACGAGCAGTACTTC. This codes for CASSPFGGGTSYEQYF. This sequence joins TRBV18 and TRBJ2-7, with a weak D call TRBD2 (6 bases). CDR1 KGHSH and CDR2 LQKENI come from the germline V gene. The V and J ends lost 6 bases and 0 bases respectively, with 18 bases between them. The CDR3 covers 16 residues. Combining the CDR3 with reference TRBV18 and TRBJ2-7 gives the whole variable domain NAGVMQNPRHLVRRRGQEARLRCSPMKGHSHVYWYRQLPEEGLKFMVYLQKENIIDESGMPKERFSAEFPKEGPSILRIQQVVRGDSAAYFCASSPFGGGTSYEQYFGPGTRLTVT.

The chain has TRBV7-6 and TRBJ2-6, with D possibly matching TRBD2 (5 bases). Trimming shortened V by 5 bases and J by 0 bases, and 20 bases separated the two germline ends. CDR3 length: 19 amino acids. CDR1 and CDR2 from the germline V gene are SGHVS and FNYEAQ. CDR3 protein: CASSMDGGPPSSGANVLTF. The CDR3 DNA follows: TGTGCCAGCAGCATGGACGGCGGGCCCCCTTCCTCTGGGGCCAACGTCCTGACTTTC.

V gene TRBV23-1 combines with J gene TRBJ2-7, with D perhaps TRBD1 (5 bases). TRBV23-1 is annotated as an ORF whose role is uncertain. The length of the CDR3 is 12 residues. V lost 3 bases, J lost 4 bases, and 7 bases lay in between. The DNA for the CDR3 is TGCGCCAGCAGTCACAGGGTTTACGAGCAGTACTTC. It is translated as CASSHRVYEQYF.

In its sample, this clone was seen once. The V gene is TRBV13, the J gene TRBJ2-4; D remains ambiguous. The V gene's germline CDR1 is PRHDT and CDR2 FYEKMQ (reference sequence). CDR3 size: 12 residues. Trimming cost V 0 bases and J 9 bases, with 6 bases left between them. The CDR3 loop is CASSLGVAIQYF. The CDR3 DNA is TGTGCCAGCAGCTTAGGAGTGGCCATTCAGTACTTC.

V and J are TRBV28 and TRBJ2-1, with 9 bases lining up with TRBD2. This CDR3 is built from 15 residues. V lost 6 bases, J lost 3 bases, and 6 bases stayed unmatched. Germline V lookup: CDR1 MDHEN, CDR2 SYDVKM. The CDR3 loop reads CASSTGTSSYNEQFF. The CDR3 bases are TGTGCCAGCAGCACCGGGACTAGCAGCTACAATGAGCAGTTCTTC.